The 6 T cell receptor beta chains given below trace back to one sample, sequenced in a study of regulatory T cells in long-lasting Graves disease. HTBI primers from iRepertoire and Arm-PCR of CDR3 regions yielded the TCR beta libraries. TCRdb analysed the multiplex PCR reads with MiXCR anew, one entry per CDR3 protein. The sample shows 450,000 to 600,000 distinct CDR3 sequences, less than 15% of them seen only once. Described time point: newly diagnosed GD, antithyroid drugs for less than 3 months. Construction of the TCR library relied on RNA isolated from PBMCs. These records were also assigned to another study, of T cells in Graves' hyperthyroidism and ophthalmopathy.

The sequenced sample was peripheral blood mononuclear cells (PBMCs), obtained at new diagnosis, from a patient treated with antithyroid drugs. Receptors originate from a man aged 30 to 39 with Graves disease.

V usage is TRBV15 and J usage is TRBJ2-4; D ambiguous. Trimming shortened V by 5 bases and J by 7 bases, and 15 bases separated the two germline ends. There are 14 residues in the CDR3. The V gene's germline CDR1 is LNHNV and CDR2 YYDKDF (reference sequence). CDR3 loop: CATSGSLKENIQYF. Here the CDR3 DNA reads TGTGCCACCAGCGGGTCCCTAAAAGAGAACATTCAGTACTTC. The full variable domain, with the rest looked up from reference TRBV15 and TRBJ2-4, is DAMVIQNPRYQVTQFGKPVTLSCSQTLNHNVMYWYQQKSSQAPKLLFHYYDKDFNNEADTPDNFQSRRPNTSFCFLDIRSPGLGDTAMYLCATSGSLKENIQYFGAGTRLSVL.

The chain carries TRBV30 and TRBJ2-1; TRBD2 agrees at 14 bases. Per germline, CDR1 GTSNPN and CDR2 SVGIG (reference sequence). With V trimmed by 4 bases and J by 7 bases, 6 bases remained unmatched. The CDR3 totals 15 residues. CDR3 nucleotide sequence: TGTGCCTGGAACCGACTAGCGGGAGGGCATAATGAGCAGTTCTTC. It codes for CAWNRLAGGHNEQFF.

This clonotype was seen many times. The chain recombines TRBV6-9 with TRBJ2-5, with 7 bases matching TRBD2. V trimming: 3 bases; J trimming: 2 bases; junction bases outside the gene matches: 9. This CDR3 spans 16 amino acids. Per the germline V gene, CDR1 is MNHGY and CDR2 is SVAAGI. The CDR3 loop reads CASSYPPDGGQETQYF. The CDR3, as DNA: TGTGCCAGCAGTTACCCCCCCGACGGGGGGCAAGAGACCCAGTACTTC.

This clonotype appeared a few times. The genes are TRBV18 and TRBJ2-3; 9 bases match TRBD2. Germline V CDR1 and CDR2: KGHSH, LQKENI. This CDR3 has 14 amino acids. Trimming took 3 bases from V and 7 from J; bases not matched to a gene: 5. The CDR3 spells CASSPGTSRNTQYF. The DNA of the CDR3 is TGTGCCAGCTCACCGGGGACTAGCCGAAATACGCAGTATTTT.

J is TRBJ2-7 and V is TRBV19, with 7 bases fitting TRBD2. The CDR3 has 13 amino acids. Germline V lookup: CDR1 LNHDA, CDR2 SQIVND (reference sequence). The J segment lost 5 bases and the V segment lost 5 bases, leaving 6 bases of the junction unmatched. CDR3: CASSPGTNDEQYF. The CDR3 region has the DNA TGTGCCAGTAGTCCCGGGACTAACGACGAGCAGTACTTC.

Notes on this clonotype: It may be a read error: a sequence one base away is much more abundant. V gene TRBV6-2 or TRBV6-3 combines with J gene TRBJ2-4, with D maybe TRBD1 (6 bases). This CDR3 contains 12 residues. Per the germline V gene, CDR1 is MNHEY and CDR2 is SVGEGT. CDR3 loop: CASSVQGYGHTF. CDR3 nucleotide sequence: TGTGCCAGCAGCGTCCAGGGGTATGGCCACACCTTC.